These T cell receptor beta chains were read from a single sample in a study of radiotherapy plus CTLA-4 blockade in lung cancer. The protocol was immunoSEQ multiplex PCR, while the TCRdb copy is restricted to in-frame clones and leaves out a portion. The sample lists about 110,000 clones, around 85% seen once, with 2% to 2.5% in the top ten. Specimen: peripheral blood, collected from a patient treated with radiotherapy plus ipilimumab. The receptors were gathered from a human donor with non-small cell lung cancer that progressed on radiotherapy plus ipilimumab. Some clones in this sample may be carry-over from other donors' samples. The CDR3 runs from the conserved cysteine through the conserved F or W. D genes are given only for firm matches. Size values are once, few and many counts, or a class for expanded clones, and some rows have none.

d_call	clone_size	v_call	j_call	cdr3_nt	cdr3_aa
-	-	TRBV10-3	TRBJ2-3	TGTGCCATCAGTGGGGGGGCTAGCACAGATACGCAGTATTTT	CAISGGASTDTQYF
TRBD1	-	TRBV19	TRBJ2-3	TGTGCCAGTAGCAACAGGGGAATCTTTAGCACAGATACGCAGTATTTT	CASSNRGIFSTDTQYF
-	-	TRBV2	TRBJ1-4	TGTGCCAGCACTAGCGGACCTAATGAAAAACTGTTTTTT	CASTSGPNEKLFF
-	-	TRBV7-9	TRBJ2-7	TGTGCCAGCAGCTTAGGTCCGGGCCAGATCTTC	CASSLGPGQIF
-	-	TRBV4-3	TRBJ1-5	TGCGCCAGCAGCCAAGGACCACCTTATAGCAATCAGCCCCAGCATTTT	CASSQGPPYSNQPQHF
-	-	TRBV2	TRBJ1-1	TGTGCCAGCACCCTAGACAGGAACACTGAAGCTTTCTTT	CASTLDRNTEAFF
-	once	TRBV6-1	TRBJ2-2	TGTGCCAGCAGTCGGGACACGAACACCGGGGAGCTGTTTTTT	CASSRDTNTGELFF
TRBD1	-	TRBV6-5	TRBJ2-7	TGTGCCAGCAGCACCCGGGACAGGGGGCTGCAGTACTTC	CASSTRDRGLQYF
-	once	TRBV15	TRBJ1-2	TGTGCCACCAGCAGAGAGCACTATGGCTACACCTTC	CATSREHYGYTF
-	-	TRBV4-2	TRBJ1-4	TGTGCCAGCAGCCAAGAGGGTCTTAATGAAAAACTGTTTTTT	CASSQEGLNEKLFF
-	-	TRBV9	TRBJ2-5	TGTGCCAGCAGCCTCGGACAGTACCAAGAGACCCAGTACTTC	CASSLGQYQETQYF
-	-	TRBV5-1	TRBJ2-3	TGCGCCAGCAGCCCCCCTAACCCCGGAGCGACTACGCAGTATTTT	CASSPPNPGATTQYF
TRBD1	-	TRBV5-6	TRBJ1-1	TGTGCCAGCAGCTTGGCGGGGGGACAGGGGTCTGAAGCTTTCTTT	CASSLAGGQGSEAFF
TRBD1	-	TRBV27	TRBJ1-6	TGTGCCAGCAGTAGCCACCGACAGGGATTGTCCTATAATTCACCCCTCCACTTT	CASSSHRQGLSYNSPLHF